One and the same sample provided the 8 T cell receptor beta chains below, sequenced in a study of control samples from healthy donors and cancer patients. The repertoire was sequenced with immunoSEQ multiplex PCR; TCRdb's copy has only in-frame clones and lacks some. The sample holds about 80,000 clones; about nine tenths are singletons and the top ten take approximately 15%. Sequencing was done on a sample of blood. The receptors originated from a man aged 45 to 65 in good health.

The genes are TRBV29-1 and TRBJ1-3; D might be TRBD1 (6 bases). The germline V gene has CDR1 SQVTM and CDR2 ANQGSEA. This CDR3 has 12 residues. Here the CDR3 reads CGGGASGNTIYF. In DNA, the CDR3 is TGCGGTGGGGGGGCATCTGGAAACACCATATATTTT.

This clone was seen only a few times. The gene calls are TRBV7-2 and TRBJ1-1; D is possibly TRBD1 (6 bases). The V end lost 2 bases, the J end lost 1 base, and 11 bases lay between the germline ends. CDR1 is SGHTA, CDR2 FQGNSA, per germline. The CDR3 length is 15 residues. The CDR3 coding sequence is TGTGCCAGCAGCTTAAACAGGGCGCAGAACACTGAAGCTTTCTTT. Translated, it gives CASSLNRAQNTEAFF. The complete variable domain, with remaining parts taken from reference TRBV7-2 and TRBJ1-1, reads GAGVSQSPSNKVTEKGKDVELRCDPISGHTALYWYRQSLGQGLEFLIYFQGNSAPDKSGLPSDRFSAERTGGSVSTLTIQRTQQEDSAVYLCASSLNRAQNTEAFFGQGTRLTVV.

This chain links TRBV6-5 with TRBJ1-5, with 7 bases that match TRBD1. This CDR3 contains 13 residues. After removal of 6 bases from V and 6 bases from J, the junction contained 5 bases not matched to a gene. CDR1 and CDR2 (germline): MNHEY, SVGAGI. This chain's CDR3 is CASSVTGFQPQHF. CDR3 in DNA: TGTGCCAGCAGCGTGACAGGGTTTCAGCCCCAGCATTTT.

This clone was counted between two and nine times. The gene calls are TRBV3-1 (or the pseudogene TRBV3-2) and TRBJ1-6; no firm D call. This CDR3 region has 14 residues. Deletions cut 3 bases from V and 0 bases from J, with 3 bases between. Germline loops: CDR1 LGHDT, CDR2 YNNKEL (reference sequence). CDR3 in amino acids: CASSHSSYNSPLHF. The CDR3 region has the DNA TGTGCCAGCAGCCATAGCTCCTATAATTCACCCCTCCACTTT.

The rearrangement uses TRBV24-1 and TRBJ2-3; either TRBD1 or TRBD2 may supply D (6 bases each). The CDR3 totals 17 residues. The germline V and J ends were trimmed by 3 bases and 2 bases, with 17 bases remaining between them. Germline assignment: CDR1 KGHDR and CDR2 SFDVKD. For the CDR3, the DNA is TGTGCCACCAGTGATAGTTCCGCGGGACACTTCACAGATACGCAGTATTTT. Its translation is CATSDSSAGHFTDTQYF.

V usage is TRBV7-2 and J usage is TRBJ2-7; the match to TRBD1 covers 7 bases. The length of the CDR3 is 15 residues. The V gene end was trimmed by 4 bases and the J gene end by 5 bases; junction bases not matched to a gene: 11. Per germline, CDR1 SGHTA and CDR2 FQGNSA. CDR3 DNA: TGTGCCAGCAGCTATTATTTTGGGACAGTCAACGAGCAGTACTTC. It yields the protein CASSYYFGTVNEQYF. Together with reference TRBV7-2 and TRBJ2-7, the CDR3 gives the full variable domain: GAGVSQSPSNKVTEKGKDVELRCDPISGHTALYWYRQSLGQGLEFLIYFQGNSAPDKSGLPSDRFSAERTGGSVSTLTIQRTQQEDSAVYLCASSYYFGTVNEQYFGPGTRLTVT.

The rearrangement uses TRBV7-9 and TRBJ1-1, with 9 bases identical to TRBD1. There are 16 residues in the CDR3. V was clipped by 3 bases and J by 4 bases; unmatched bases: 9. Germline lookup yields CDR1 SEHNR and CDR2 FQNEAQ (reference sequence). This chain's CDR3 is CASSFWTGARVTEAFF. As DNA, the CDR3 is TGTGCCAGCAGCTTTTGGACAGGGGCCCGGGTCACTGAAGCTTTCTTT.

This clone was observed a single time. The chain recombines TRBV13 with TRBJ1-1; D remains ambiguous. CDR1 is PRHDT and CDR2 is FYEKMQ in the germline V gene (reference sequence). The ends were cut back, 5 bases at V and 0 bases at J, with 7 bases in the middle. The CDR3 spans 13 residues. Here the CDR3 DNA reads TGTGCCAGCAGCCCTCCCGTGAACACTGAAGCTTTCTTT. This encodes CASSPPVNTEAFF.